This T cell receptor beta chain came from a study of regulatory T cells in long-lasting Graves disease. Libraries of TCR beta came from iRepertoire HTBI primers plus Arm-PCR of CDR3 regions. As handled by the study authors: Identified across the samples were 62 TRBV segments and 14 TRBJ segments. MiXCR, applied by TCRdb to the multiplex PCR reads, yields one record per CDR3 protein. The V and J calls and clone size come from TCRdb's table, not from the authors' own analysis. The table shows roughly 700,000 distinct CDR3 sequences, with about 32% occurring only once. Study results and caveats: Having few samples may have compromised the accuracy.

Time point noted: persistent/refractory GD, antithyroid drugs over 5 years with positive TRAb. After RNA was extracted from PBMCs, the TCR library was made from it. Xi'an, China, was home to the endocrinology department that provided patients. Worth noting for this clonotype: Its cognate antigen is unknown.

The sequence was obtained from a female donor with Graves disease. The material was peripheral blood mononuclear cells (PBMCs), obtained when the disease was refractory, from a patient treated with antithyroid drugs.

DNA for the CDR3: TGTGCCAGCAGCCAAGATCTCCAGGGCGGGCATGGCTACACCTTC. As protein: CASSQDLQGGHGYTF. V usage is TRBV4-2 and J usage is TRBJ1-2; D is possibly TRBD1 (5 bases). CDR3 length equals 15 residues. Germline CDR1 reads LGHNA; CDR2 reads YNFKEQ. Trimming left V 0 bases short and J 6 bases short, with 14 bases between.